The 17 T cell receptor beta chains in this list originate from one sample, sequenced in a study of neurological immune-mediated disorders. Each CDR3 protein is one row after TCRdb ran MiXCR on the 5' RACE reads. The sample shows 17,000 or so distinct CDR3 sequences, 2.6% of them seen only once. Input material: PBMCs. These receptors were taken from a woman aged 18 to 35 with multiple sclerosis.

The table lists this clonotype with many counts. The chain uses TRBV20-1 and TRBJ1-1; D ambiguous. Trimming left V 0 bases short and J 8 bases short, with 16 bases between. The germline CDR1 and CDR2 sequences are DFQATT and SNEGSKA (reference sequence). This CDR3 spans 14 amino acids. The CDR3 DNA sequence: TGCAGTGCTAGAGAATTCGGGGAGTTTTCAGAAGCTTTCTTT. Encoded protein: CSAREFGEFSEAFF.

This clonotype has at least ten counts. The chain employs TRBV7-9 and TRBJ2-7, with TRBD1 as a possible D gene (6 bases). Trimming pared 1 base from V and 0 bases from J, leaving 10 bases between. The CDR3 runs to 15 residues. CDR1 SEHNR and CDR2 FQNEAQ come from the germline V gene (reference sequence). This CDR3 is CASSLVRDISYEQYF. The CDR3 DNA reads TGTGCCAGCAGCTTAGTCCGGGACATCTCCTACGAGCAGTACTTC.

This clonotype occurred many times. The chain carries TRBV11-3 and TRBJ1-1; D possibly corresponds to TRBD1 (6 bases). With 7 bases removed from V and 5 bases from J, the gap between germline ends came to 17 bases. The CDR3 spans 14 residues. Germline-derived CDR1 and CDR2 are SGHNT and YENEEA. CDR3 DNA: TGTGCCAGCATCCGGTCCAGGGGTGGGACTGAAGCTTTCTTT. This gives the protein CASIRSRGGTEAFF.

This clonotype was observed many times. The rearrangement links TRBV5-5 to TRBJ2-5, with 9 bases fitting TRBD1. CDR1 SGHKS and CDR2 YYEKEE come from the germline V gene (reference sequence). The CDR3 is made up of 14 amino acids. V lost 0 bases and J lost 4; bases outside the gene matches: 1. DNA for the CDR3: TGTGCCAGCAGCTTGGACAGGGGGCGAGAGACCCAGTACTTC. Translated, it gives CASSLDRGRETQYF.

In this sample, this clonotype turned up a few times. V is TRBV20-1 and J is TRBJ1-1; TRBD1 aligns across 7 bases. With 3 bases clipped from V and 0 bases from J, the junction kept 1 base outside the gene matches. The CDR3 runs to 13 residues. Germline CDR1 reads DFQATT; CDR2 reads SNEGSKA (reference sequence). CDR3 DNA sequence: TGCAGTGCTAGTACAGGGGTGAACACTGAAGCTTTCTTT. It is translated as CSASTGVNTEAFF.

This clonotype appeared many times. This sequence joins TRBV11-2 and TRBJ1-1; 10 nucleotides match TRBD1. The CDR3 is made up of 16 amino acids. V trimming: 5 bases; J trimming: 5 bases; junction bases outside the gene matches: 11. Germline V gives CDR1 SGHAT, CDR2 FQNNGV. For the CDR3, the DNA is TGTGCCAGCAGCGTGACAGGGGGCTGGGAGGAAACTGAAGCTTTCTTT. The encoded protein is CASSVTGGWEETEAFF.

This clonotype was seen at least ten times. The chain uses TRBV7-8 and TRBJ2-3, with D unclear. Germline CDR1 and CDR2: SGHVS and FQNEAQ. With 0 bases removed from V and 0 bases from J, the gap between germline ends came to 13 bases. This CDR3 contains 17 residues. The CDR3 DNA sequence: TGTGCCAGCAGCTTAGCTCTGCGGTTATCTAGCACAGATACGCAGTATTTT. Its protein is CASSLALRLSSTDTQYF. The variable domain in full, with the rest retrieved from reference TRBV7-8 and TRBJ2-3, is GAGVSQSPRYKVAKRGQDVALRCDPISGHVSLFWYQQALGQGPEFLTYFQNEAQLDKSGLPSDRFFAERPEGSVSTLKIQRTQQEDSAVYLCASSLALRLSSTDTQYFGPGTRLTVL.

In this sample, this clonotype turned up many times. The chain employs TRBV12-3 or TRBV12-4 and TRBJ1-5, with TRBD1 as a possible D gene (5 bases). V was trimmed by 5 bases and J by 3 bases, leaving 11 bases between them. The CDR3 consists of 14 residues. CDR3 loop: CASSLSGNNQPQHF. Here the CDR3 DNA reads TGTGCCAGCAGTCTATCAGGGAACAATCAGCCCCAGCATTTT.

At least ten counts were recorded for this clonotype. The CDR3 DNA sequence: TGTGCCAGCAGCCGCGGGACCCCCACCACTGAAGCTTTCTTT. Protein sequence: CASSRGTPTTEAFF. The chain recombines TRBV11-2 with TRBJ1-1; D might be TRBD1 (5 bases). Trimming shortened V by 5 bases and J by 4 bases, and 14 bases separated the two germline ends. The CDR3 extends over 14 amino acids. The germline V gene encodes CDR1 SGHAT and CDR2 FQNNGV.

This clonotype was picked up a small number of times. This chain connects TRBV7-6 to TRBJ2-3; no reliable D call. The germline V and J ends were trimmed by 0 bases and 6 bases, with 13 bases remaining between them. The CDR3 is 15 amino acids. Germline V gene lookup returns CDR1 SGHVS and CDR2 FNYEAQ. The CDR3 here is CASSLAPGSRDTQYF. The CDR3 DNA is TGTGCCAGCAGCTTAGCGCCCGGATCCAGGGATACGCAGTATTTT.

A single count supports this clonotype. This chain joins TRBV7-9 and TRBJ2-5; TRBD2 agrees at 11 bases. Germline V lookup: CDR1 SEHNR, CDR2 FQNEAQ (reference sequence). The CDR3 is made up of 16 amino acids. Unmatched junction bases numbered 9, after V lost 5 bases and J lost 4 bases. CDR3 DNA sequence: TGTGCCAGCAGCCCCCAGGGCGGACTAGCGGGAGAGACCCAGTACTTC. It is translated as CASSPQGGLAGETQYF.

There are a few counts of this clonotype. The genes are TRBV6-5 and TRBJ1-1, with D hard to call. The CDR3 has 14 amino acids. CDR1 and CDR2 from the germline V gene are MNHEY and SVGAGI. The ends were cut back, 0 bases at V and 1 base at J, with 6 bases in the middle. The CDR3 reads CASSYSGWNTEAFF. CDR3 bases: TGTGCCAGCAGTTACTCAGGGTGGAACACTGAAGCTTTCTTT.

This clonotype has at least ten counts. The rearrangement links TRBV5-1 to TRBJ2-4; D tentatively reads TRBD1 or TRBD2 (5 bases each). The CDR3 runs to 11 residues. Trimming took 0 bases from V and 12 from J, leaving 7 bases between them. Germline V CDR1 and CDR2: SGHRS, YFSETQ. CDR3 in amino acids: CASSLEGTQYF. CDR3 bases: TGCGCCAGCAGCTTGGAGGGGACTCAGTACTTC.

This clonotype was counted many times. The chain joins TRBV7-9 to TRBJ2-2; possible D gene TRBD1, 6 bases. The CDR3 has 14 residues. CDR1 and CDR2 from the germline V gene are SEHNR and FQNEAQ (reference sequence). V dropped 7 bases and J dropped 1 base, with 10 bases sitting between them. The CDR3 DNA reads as TGTGCCAGCACCCTACAGGGGAACACCGGGGAGCTGTTTTTT. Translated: CASTLQGNTGELFF.

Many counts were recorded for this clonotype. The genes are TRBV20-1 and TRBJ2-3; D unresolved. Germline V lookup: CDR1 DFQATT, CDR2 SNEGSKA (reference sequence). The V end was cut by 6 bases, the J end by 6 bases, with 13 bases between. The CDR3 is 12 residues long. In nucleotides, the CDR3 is TGCAGTGCCCCGCACCTGTTTGATACGCAGTATTTT. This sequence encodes CSAPHLFDTQYF.

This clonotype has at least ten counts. Written as DNA, the CDR3 is TGTGCCACCAGCAGATCCTATGGGACAATTAACACTGAAGCTTTCTTT. Translation gives CATSRSYGTINTEAFF. The gene calls are TRBV15 and TRBJ1-1; TRBD1 is a possible D gene (6 bases). CDR1 and CDR2 (germline): LNHNV, YYDKDF (reference sequence). The length of the CDR3 is 16 residues. With 2 bases removed from V and 2 bases from J, the gap between germline ends came to 15 bases.

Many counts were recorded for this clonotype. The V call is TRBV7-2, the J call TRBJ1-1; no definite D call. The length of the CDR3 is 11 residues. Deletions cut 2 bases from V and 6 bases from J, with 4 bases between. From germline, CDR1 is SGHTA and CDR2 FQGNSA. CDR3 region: CASSLKAEAFF. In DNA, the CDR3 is TGTGCCAGCAGCTTAAAGGCTGAAGCTTTCTTT.